Each of the 6 T cell receptor beta chains below was sequenced from the same sample in a study of blood T cells in healthy people across ages (dated by TCRdb to between 2014 and 2017). The method behind the library was 5' RACE. The instrument was an Illumina HiSeq 2500. A second PCR of 7 to 11 cycles was performed with a sample-barcoded 5' primer and a J-beta primer mix. TCRdb passed the public sequencing reads through fastp at Q25 and MiXCR, retaining productive beta sequences. Rows matching on CDR3 protein sequence are summarized as one entry with the most common DNA and genes. Present in this sample are about 670,000 distinct CDR3 sequences, 52% of which were seen just once. The ten largest clones capture less than 15% of the sample. Sequencing was done on a sample of blood. The receptors were gathered from a woman of 80 years or more in good health.

This clonotype has at least ten counts. One end of the junction fails to match germline, which may point to a read error. The chain uses TRBV7-7 and TRBJ2-2; a possible D gene is TRBD2 (5 bases). This CDR3 is built from 13 residues. The germline gives CDR1 SSHAT, CDR2 FNYEAQ (reference sequence). This CDR3 reads CASSPEGPGELFF. The CDR3 DNA follows: TGTGCTAGCAGCCCCGAGGGTCCCGGGGAGCTGTTTTTT.

This sequence joins TRBV12-3 or TRBV12-4 and TRBJ2-3; TRBD2 matches at 11 bases. The CDR3 consists of 15 residues. J gave up 3 bases and V 4 bases, and 3 bases lay outside the gene matches. CDR3 coding DNA: TGTGCCAGCAGTTATATAGCGGGGGGGACAGATACGCAGTATTTT. Translated, it gives CASSYIAGGTDTQYF.

This clonotype was seen ten or more times. The chain links TRBV25-1 to TRBJ1-4; tentatively, D is TRBD1 (5 bases). Per the germline V gene, CDR1 is MGHDK and CDR2 is SYGVNS. The CDR3 runs to 15 residues. V was pared by 2 bases and J by 6 bases, with 13 bases between. CDR3 protein: CASSEGIGAHEKLFF. CDR3 bases: TGTGCCAGCAGTGAAGGTATAGGGGCGCATGAAAAACTGTTTTTT.

The chain carries TRBV29-1 and TRBJ2-1, with D perhaps being TRBD1 or TRBD2 (5 bases each). The CDR3 contains 15 residues. The germline V gene encodes CDR1 SQVTM and CDR2 ANQGSEA. The ends were cut back, 5 bases at V and 2 bases at J, with 16 bases in the middle. The CDR3 DNA is TGCAGCGTTTCCGGGACCCGTACCGCCTACAATGAGCAGTTCTTC. It encodes CSVSGTRTAYNEQFF.

Ten or more counts support this clonotype. The CDR3 DNA sequence: TGTGCCAGCAGTTACCGCGGGACAGGAGGCTACGAGCAGTACTTC. Residues: CASSYRGTGGYEQYF. The rearrangement uses TRBV27 and TRBJ2-7; 8 bases fit TRBD1. Germline V gives CDR1 MNHEY, CDR2 SMNVEV (reference sequence). The CDR3 totals 15 residues. Trimming at V came to 4 bases and at J to 3 bases, leaving 8 bases not matched to a gene.

As for this clonotype: A read error may produce the germline difference seen at one junction end. This chain connects TRBV20-1 to TRBJ2-3; either TRBD1 or TRBD2 may fit D (5 bases each). The CDR3 has 15 amino acids. Germline V gene lookup returns CDR1 DFQATT and CDR2 SNEGSKA (reference sequence). The chain's CDR3 is CSARILERGTETQYF. The CDR3 bases are TGCAGTGCTAGGATCCTCGAGAGGGGCACAGAAACGCAGTATTTT.